These 20 T cell receptor beta chains came from one sample sequenced in a study of cytomegalovirus exposure and HLA in healthy donors. Both 60 Vbeta primers and 13 Jbeta primers went into the PCR. Assay used: immunoSEQ multiplex PCR; TCRdb lists only in-frame clones, some missing. Across about 150,000 clones, the top ten clones capture 1.5% to 2% of the sample. Sequencing was performed on PBMCs. Receptors originate from a woman aged 50 to 60 in good health and CMV-seronegative.

V and J are TRBV28 and TRBJ2-5; 8 bases match TRBD1. The J call may be wrong; the DNA end is better matched by TRBJ2-7. The CDR3 has 12 amino acids. The germline V gene encodes CDR1 MDHEN and CDR2 SYDVKM. The CDR3 region has the DNA TGTGCCAGCAGGACAGGGGCCTACGAGCAGTACTTC. It translates to CASRTGAYEQYF.

The J gene is TRBJ1-4, the V gene TRBV18; possible D gene TRBD1, 6 bases. V dropped 3 bases and J dropped 2 bases, with 10 bases sitting between them. Germline lookup yields CDR1 KGHSH and CDR2 LQKENI. This CDR3 is built from 15 residues. Here the CDR3 reads CASSPQGFTNEKLFF. CDR3 DNA sequence: TGTGCCAGCTCACCCCAGGGGTTCACTAATGAAAAACTGTTTTTT.

The CDR3 coding sequence is TGTGCCAGCAGCCCCAAGCCACTGAACAATGAGCAGTTCTTC. Translation: CASSPKPLNNEQFF. The chain employs TRBV4-2 and TRBJ2-1; no clear D. CDR3 length equals 14 residues. Germline values: CDR1 LGHNA, CDR2 YNFKEQ. Trimming removed 4 bases from V and 5 bases from J, with 12 bases in between.

The V and J genes are TRBV7-9 and TRBJ2-1; 10 positions agree with TRBD2. Germline V lookup: CDR1 SEHNR, CDR2 FQNEAQ (reference sequence). V trimming: 1 base; J trimming: 7 bases; junction bases outside the gene matches: 7. The CDR3 has 16 amino acids. The CDR3 spells CASSLDPSGRVNEQFF. DNA of the CDR3: TGTGCCAGCAGCTTAGACCCTAGCGGGAGAGTAAATGAGCAGTTCTTC. The whole variable domain, remainder taken from reference TRBV7-9 and TRBJ2-1, is DTGVSQNPRHKITKRGQNVTFRCDPISEHNRLYWYRQTLGQGPEFLTYFQNEAQLEKSRLLSDRFSAERPKGSFSTLEIQRTEQGDSAMYLCASSLDPSGRVNEQFFGPGTRLTVL.

The V call is TRBV4-3, the J call TRBJ1-1; unclear D gene. The CDR3 consists of 14 residues. Deletions cut 0 bases from V and 7 bases from J, with 12 bases between. Per the germline V gene, CDR1 is LGHNA and CDR2 is YSLEER. The CDR3 is CASSQDRHRDEAFF. The CDR3 bases are TGCGCCAGCAGCCAAGATAGACACCGTGATGAAGCTTTCTTT.

CDR3 DNA sequence: TGTGCCAGCAGTCTCAGGGGGTCGGCTAGCTATGGCTACACCTTC. Protein product: CASSLRGSASYGYTF. This sequence joins TRBV28 and TRBJ1-2, with 7 nucleotides matching TRBD1. In germline, CDR1 is MDHEN, CDR2 SYDVKM. J lost 4 bases, V lost 5 bases, and 10 bases had no gene match. This CDR3 comprises 15 residues.

DNA of the CDR3: TGTGCCAGCAGCGTAGCTCTAGCGGGGGGCCTTCCGTATTTT. Encoded protein: CASSVALAGGLPYF. The V gene is TRBV9, the J gene TRBJ2-3, with 11 bases lining up with TRBD2. V was pared by 0 bases and J by 14 bases, with 8 bases of the junction left unmatched. CDR1 and CDR2 (germline): SGDLS, YYNGEE. The CDR3 totals 14 residues.

As to this clone: Other DNA variants within this sample encode the same CDR3. This sequence joins TRBV19 and TRBJ1-1; D is uncertain. Germline lookup yields CDR1 LNHDA and CDR2 SQIVND (reference sequence). The germline V and J ends were trimmed by 9 bases and 0 bases, with 17 bases remaining between them. The CDR3 spans 15 residues. The CDR3 sequence is CASRPQRGMNTEAFF. CDR3 nucleotide sequence: TGTGCCAGCAGACCCCAGCGGGGTATGAACACTGAAGCTTTCTTT.

This rearrangement joins TRBV6-5 to TRBJ1-5, with D uncertain. Trimming cost V 3 bases and J 6 bases, with 18 bases left between them. The V gene's germline CDR1 is MNHEY and CDR2 SVGAGI. This CDR3 has 16 amino acids. CDR3 DNA sequence: TGTGCCAGCAGTTATAGGAGTGGAGCGGCGGGTCAGCCCCAGCATTTT. Its protein is CASSYRSGAAGQPQHF.

The chain uses TRBV11-2 and TRBJ2-7; 7 bases match TRBD2. The V segment lost 4 bases and the J segment 4 bases; nucleotides outside the gene matches: 4. CDR1 is SGHAT and CDR2 is FQNNGV in the germline V gene. CDR3 size: 13 residues. For the CDR3, the DNA is TGTGCCAGCAGCTGGGGGAGGGCTTACGAGCAGTACTTC. Protein: CASSWGRAYEQYF.

The V and J genes are TRBV28 and TRBJ2-1; D is possibly TRBD2 (6 bases). The CDR3 spans 15 residues. Trimming took off 6 bases at V and 4 bases at J, with 16 bases between the two ends. CDR1 and CDR2 (germline): MDHEN, SYDVKM. CDR3 in amino acids: CASSHRPAGYNEQFF. CDR3 in DNA: TGTGCCAGCAGCCACAGACCCGCGGGGTACAATGAGCAGTTCTTC.

The genes are TRBV6-5 and TRBJ1-2, with TRBD1 identical over 7 bases. Germline CDR1 and CDR2: MNHEY and SVGAGI. V shed 5 bases and J 2 bases; nucleotides not matched to a gene: 2. The CDR3 contains 13 residues. The CDR3 loop is CASSPGGNYGYTF. The CDR3 bases are TGTGCCAGCAGTCCAGGGGGGAACTATGGCTACACCTTC.

J is TRBJ2-7 and V is TRBV6-1; TRBD1 might be the D (6 bases). CDR1 is MNHNS and CDR2 is SASEGT in the germline V gene. V lost 2 bases and J 4 bases, leaving 18 bases between the germline ends. The length of the CDR3 is 16 residues. CDR3 residues: CASSEPRSRGLYEQYF. CDR3 nucleotide sequence: TGTGCCAGCAGTGAACCACGATCCAGGGGATTATACGAGCAGTACTTC.

The chain couples TRBV2 to TRBJ1-1; no reliable D call. The V gene's germline CDR1 is SNHLY and CDR2 FYNNEI. The germline V and J ends were trimmed by 5 bases and 5 bases, with 12 bases remaining between them. CDR3 size: 13 residues. CDR3 loop: CASSNLQQTEAFF. CDR3 coding DNA: TGTGCCAGCAGTAACCTACAGCAAACTGAAGCTTTCTTT.

This chain joins TRBV6-1 and TRBJ1-2; D possibly corresponds to TRBD1 (5 bases). Trimming left V 7 bases short and J 5 bases short, with 14 bases between. The CDR3 is 13 residues long. Germline CDR1 MNHNS, CDR2 SASEGT. This CDR3 reads CASIGRVPYGYTF. CDR3 nucleotides: TGTGCCAGCATAGGCAGGGTCCCTTATGGCTACACCTTC.

The chain is built from TRBV4-3 and TRBJ1-5, with D unresolved. V lost 0 bases and J 7 bases, leaving 10 bases between the germline ends. The V gene's germline CDR1 is LGHNA and CDR2 YSLEER. This CDR3 is 14 amino acids long. In DNA, the CDR3 is TGCGCCAGCAGCCAAGATAGTGAGGGACAGCCCCAGCATTTT. This codes for CASSQDSEGQPQHF.

This rearrangement joins TRBV18 to TRBJ1-1; tentatively, D is TRBD1 (6 bases). The V gene's germline CDR1 is KGHSH and CDR2 LQKENI. Deletions cut 8 bases from V and 0 bases from J, with 13 bases between. The CDR3 length is 14 residues. The CDR3 nucleotides read TGTGCCAGCACTGAACAGGGCATGAACACTGAAGCTTTCTTT. Its translation: CASTEQGMNTEAFF.

The chain links TRBV30 to TRBJ1-1, with a weak D call TRBD1 (5 bases). Germline CDR1 reads GTSNPN; CDR2 reads SVGIG (reference sequence). The CDR3 covers 14 residues. Trimming left V 3 bases short and J 5 bases short, with 16 bases between. The CDR3 here is CAWSRGTGKTEAFF. The CDR3 region has the DNA TGTGCCTGGAGCCGGGGGACGGGGAAAACTGAAGCTTTCTTT.

This rearrangement joins TRBV9 to TRBJ2-1; 7 bases align to TRBD2. In germline, CDR1 is SGDLS, CDR2 YYNGEE. Unmatched junction bases numbered 11, after V lost 3 bases and J lost 8 bases. This CDR3 is 15 amino acids long. CDR3 DNA sequence: TGTGCCAGCAGCGCCGCTGTCGGGGGAGGGGATGAGCAGTTCTTC. Its protein is CASSAAVGGGDEQFF.

CDR3 bases: TGTGCCAGCAGTTACGGGCAGAACACTGAAGCTTTCTTT. As protein: CASSYGQNTEAFF. The V and J genes are TRBV6-5 and TRBJ1-1, with D unclear. CDR3 length: 13 amino acids. CDR1 and CDR2 (germline): MNHEY, SVGAGI. V lost 2 bases and J lost 1, with 5 bases in between.